This T cell receptor beta chain appears in the sequencing data of a study of blood T cell repertoires in COVID-19 (dated by TCRdb to the early 2020s). Turning to the overall study: Samples covering the acute and convalescent phases of COVID-19 were provided by collaborators in the United States, Italy and Spain. The material from the prospective study consisted of cDNA or gDNA derived from T cells, B-cell-depleted T cells, or PBMCs. Subjects who had been exposed to COVID-19, were actively infected with it, or had recovered from it provided the deeply sampled blood TCRbeta repertoires that made up the dataset. A freely available public database, intended as a resource for researchers studying the immune response to SARS-CoV-2, is where the repertoires were released. Samples came from the ongoing ImmuneRACE study (first 160 participants) plus 1,254 subjects from 6 global collaborators. A de-identified subject ID, COVID-19 status, age in years and sex were almost always included in the sample metadata. Where HLA class I and class II types were available, the types were taken from metadata supplied by the sample provider, not from assay-based typing. What the study reported, not specific to this receptor: The quantity of clinical and demographic metadata differed by source and by participant and was supplied without curation.

The immunoSEQ Assay, a bias-controlled multiplex PCR, was used to amplify TCRbeta CDR3 regions from genomic DNA. In the paper's pipeline: The number of nucleated cells in each sample was estimated from the amplification of reference gene primers within the assay. To quantify the absolute abundance of each unique TCRbeta CDR3 rearrangement, sequence reads were collapsed and filtered. For each sample, productive Simpson clonality was calculated as the square root of Simpson's diversity index across productive rearrangements. Held by TCRdb, this immuneACCESS table contains in-frame sequences only and omits some clones. Under half of the omission traces to an unresolved V gene where checked; the cause of the rest is unknown. The V and J calls and the clone size are those of that table, but D and trimming were determined from the DNA. The sample contains more than 150,000 clones, approximately 86% of them found a single time. About 0.6% of the sample comes from the top ten.

This clone has more than one count but fewer than ten. No antigen is known for it. No much larger clonotype is one base removed from it; base qualities were not supplied. One collaborating source in Seattle enrolled patients while the patients were actively infected and followed the patients over time throughout the course of disease. Each collaborating institution followed its own protocols to collect whole blood in K2EDTA tubes. Collaborator samples were shipped for TCRbeta analysis as frozen whole blood, isolated PBMCs, or DNA extracted from either sample type. The CDR3 starts with the cysteine, ends with the phenylalanine, and has 15 residues. Here the CDR3 DNA is all that survives: 45 bases in frame from base 1. CDR1 LGHNA and CDR2 YNFKEQ are derived from the germline V gene. V is cut back by 0 bases and J by 9 bases, with 4 bases in the junction unmatched.

The rearrangement combines TRBV4-2 with TRBJ1-6; TRBD1 lines up with 8 middle nucleotides. This clonotype was obtained from a man in his sixties with COVID-19, enrolled during active disease. Sequencing was done on a sample of peripheral blood. CDR3 loop: CASSQDIQGVSPLHF. The DNA reads as follows: TGTGCCAGCAGCCAAGATATACAGGGGGTTTCACCCCTCCACTTT.